This T cell receptor beta chain was captured by sequencing in a study of cytomegalovirus exposure and HLA in healthy donors. Notes on this clone: Its antigen is undetermined.

Primers included in the PCR were 60 Vbeta and 13 Jbeta primers. Profiling relied on immunoSEQ multiplex PCR, and the TCRdb table lists in-frame clones only, not all of them. The table shows under 45,000 clones, with 60% to 85% occurring only once. V lost 5 bases, J lost 2 bases, and 6 bases stayed unmatched. Germline CDR1 is MNHEY and CDR2 is SVGAGI. The CDR3 is made up of 15 amino acids. Study-level points and caveats: Several of the most significant clusters appeared, in a later analysis, to be linked to common viral pathogens.

The sequenced material came from PBMCs. The receptor was isolated from a young man in good health and CMV-seronegative. This rearrangement joins TRBV6-5 to TRBJ2-7; 10 nucleotides agree with TRBD2. This CDR3 reads CASSQPAGGAYEQYF. The DNA of the CDR3 is TGTGCCAGCAGTCAGCCAGCGGGAGGGGCCTACGAGCAGTACTTC.